These 25 T cell receptor beta chains originate from one sample sequenced in a study of T cell changes during pregnancy in multiple sclerosis. Measured with immunoSEQ multiplex PCR; TCRdb has only the in-frame clones, and not every one. In the table there are roughly 45,000 clones, around 93% of which are singletons. This sample comprised CD8+ T cells from peripheral blood mononuclear cells, obtained in the first trimester of pregnancy. These receptors were collected from a female donor with multiple sclerosis, enrolled in a pregnancy study.

The rearrangement uses TRBV27 and TRBJ2-1; 8 positions match TRBD2. The CDR3 loop spans 15 amino acids. Germline assignment: CDR1 MNHEY and CDR2 SMNVEV (reference sequence). V lost 0 bases, J lost 5 bases, and 3 bases stayed unmatched. The CDR3 spells CASSLSRRGDNEQFF. The CDR3 nucleotides are TGTGCCAGCAGTTTATCTCGGCGGGGGGACAATGAGCAGTTCTTC.

The V call is TRBV28, the J call TRBJ1-1, with unresolved D. From germline, CDR1 is MDHEN and CDR2 SYDVKM. The CDR3 is 14 residues long. V gave up 4 bases and J gave up 4 bases, with 13 bases separating them. DNA of the CDR3: TGTGCCAGCAGTTATATGGGAGCTACCACTGAAGCTTTCTTT. Translating it yields CASSYMGATTEAFF.

The chain recombines TRBV27 with TRBJ2-1, with 13 positions matching TRBD2. The V and J ends lost 9 bases and 6 bases, in that order; junction bases with no gene match: 8. CDR1 and CDR2 from the germline V gene are MNHEY and SMNVEV (reference sequence). The CDR3 has 15 amino acids. CDR3 region: CASSSGTSGINEQFF. The CDR3 region has the DNA TGTGCCAGTAGCTCCGGGACTAGCGGGATCAATGAGCAGTTCTTC.

The chain carries TRBV5-5 and TRBJ1-5, with D perhaps matching TRBD1 (5 bases). The CDR3 extends over 13 amino acids. CDR1 is SGHKS and CDR2 is YYEKEE in the germline V gene (reference sequence). V was trimmed by 4 bases and J by 6 bases, leaving 11 bases between them. CDR3 residues: CASSQQGIQPQHF. As DNA, the CDR3 is TGTGCCAGCAGCCAGCAGGGTATTCAGCCCCAGCATTTT.

V and J are TRBV28 and TRBJ1-1, with D perhaps matching TRBD1 (5 bases). The CDR3 extends over 14 amino acids. Trimming took off 7 bases at V and 6 bases at J, with 18 bases between the two ends. The germline CDR1 and CDR2 sequences are MDHEN and SYDVKM. CDR3 region: CASKRQGRGPEAFF. The CDR3 DNA sequence: TGTGCCAGCAAGAGGCAGGGTAGGGGCCCTGAAGCTTTCTTT.

The chain carries TRBV2 and TRBJ1-2; unclear D gene. CDR3 size: 12 residues. Germline lookup yields CDR1 SNHLY and CDR2 FYNNEI. V dropped 9 bases and J dropped 4 bases, with 12 bases sitting between them. As DNA, the CDR3 is TGTGCCAGACACCAGCGGGCCTATGGCTACACCTTC. The encoded protein is CARHQRAYGYTF.

Remarks on this clone: At one boundary the junction diverges from the germline segment, which might be a read error. The chain links TRBV10-3 to TRBJ2-7; 7 bases align to TRBD1. Per the germline V gene, CDR1 is ENHRY and CDR2 is SYGVKD. The CDR3 runs to 15 residues. CDR3 region: CAISVFRQGVYGQYF. CDR3 coding DNA: TGTGCCATCAGTGTTTTTAGACAGGGCGTGTACGGGCAGTACTTC.

This clone was seen just once. The chain has TRBV19 and TRBJ2-1; no definite D call. V lost 7 bases, J lost 0 bases, and 13 bases lay in between. The CDR3 contains 15 residues. CDR1 is LNHDA and CDR2 is SQIVND in the germline V gene (reference sequence). The CDR3 sequence is CASTDGPSSYNEQFF. CDR3 DNA sequence: TGTGCCAGTACTGATGGCCCTAGCTCCTACAATGAGCAGTTCTTC.

The gene calls are TRBV4-1 and TRBJ1-1; the match to TRBD1 covers 7 bases. V gave up 2 bases and J gave up 4 bases; unmatched junction bases: 1. The CDR3 loop spans 13 amino acids. Germline-derived CDR1 and CDR2 are MGHRA and YSYEKL. The CDR3 sequence: CASSQNRGTEAFF. The CDR3 nucleotides are TGCGCCAGCAGCCAAAACAGGGGCACTGAAGCTTTCTTT.

The chain employs TRBV2 and TRBJ2-7; tentative D call: TRBD2 (6 bases). The germline CDR1 and CDR2 sequences are SNHLY and FYNNEI. The CDR3 loop spans 12 amino acids. V was cut by 6 bases and J by 6 bases, with 12 bases left in between. DNA for the CDR3: TGTGCCAGCAGGGCGGAGGGCGGCGAGCAGTACTTC. This sequence encodes CASRAEGGEQYF.

This chain joins TRBV29-1 and TRBJ2-7; D is perhaps TRBD1 (5 bases). The CDR3 has 12 residues. Germline-derived CDR1 and CDR2 are SQVTM and ANQGSEA. V lost 4 bases and J 2 bases, leaving 9 bases between the germline ends. CDR3 in amino acids: CSVADTAYEQYF. The CDR3 DNA follows: TGCAGCGTTGCGGACACAGCCTACGAGCAGTACTTC.

The V gene is TRBV9, the J gene TRBJ2-1; TRBD2 aligns across 14 bases. The J segment lost 10 bases and the V segment lost 4 bases, leaving 7 bases of the junction unmatched. Germline CDR1 is SGDLS and CDR2 is YYNGEE. The CDR3 is 15 residues long. The CDR3: CASSKPGLAGEEQFF. The DNA for the CDR3 is TGTGCCAGCAGCAAACCGGGACTAGCGGGAGAAGAGCAGTTCTTC.

The table lists this clone with a count of one. The V gene is TRBV10-1, the J gene TRBJ2-1, with 9 bases fitting TRBD2. The germline gives CDR1 WNHNN, CDR2 SYGVQD (reference sequence). Germline trimming cut 9 bases from V and 4 bases from J; bases unmatched to any gene: 13. This CDR3 has 16 amino acids. This CDR3 reads CAREEPREGEYNEQFF. In DNA, the CDR3 is TGCGCCAGGGAGGAACCGCGGGAGGGGGAATACAATGAGCAGTTCTTC.

This rearrangement joins TRBV15 to TRBJ2-3; 16 bases line up with TRBD2. The CDR3 spans 18 residues. Losses at the gene ends were 0 bases for V and 1 base for J; bases not matched to a gene: 1. The V gene's germline CDR1 is LNHNV and CDR2 YYDKDF (reference sequence). The CDR3 nucleotides are TGTGCCACCAGCAGAGACGGGACTAGCGGGGGGGGCACAGATACGCAGTATTTT. It encodes CATSRDGTSGGGTDTQYF. Combining the CDR3 with reference TRBV15 and TRBJ2-3 gives the whole variable domain DAMVIQNPRYQVTQFGKPVTLSCSQTLNHNVMYWYQQKSSQAPKLLFHYYDKDFNNEADTPDNFQSRRPNTSFCFLDIRSPGLGDTAMYLCATSRDGTSGGGTDTQYFGPGTRLTVL.

The CDR3 DNA reads TGTGCCAGCAGGGGGAGGGGGGTAGACTACAATGAGCAGTTCTTC. Residues: CASRGRGVDYNEQFF. This rearrangement joins TRBV2 to TRBJ2-1, with D possibly TRBD2 on 7 matching bases. The CDR3 length is 15 residues. Trimming removed 6 bases from V and 3 bases from J, with 15 bases in between. CDR1 and CDR2 (germline): SNHLY, FYNNEI.

The rearrangement links TRBV18 to TRBJ1-3; D possibly corresponds to TRBD1 (5 bases). The CDR3 loop spans 15 amino acids. CDR1 and CDR2 from the germline V gene are KGHSH and LQKENI. V lost 3 bases, J lost 0 bases, and 9 bases lay in between. As DNA, the CDR3 is TGTGCCAGCTCACCGGGGCAGAGCTCTGGAAACACCATATATTTT. Amino acids: CASSPGQSSGNTIYF.

This sequence joins TRBV19 and TRBJ2-7; 8 nucleotides agree with TRBD1. This CDR3 has 13 residues. In germline, CDR1 is LNHDA, CDR2 SQIVND (reference sequence). V shed 5 bases and J 5 bases; nucleotides not matched to a gene: 5. CDR3 nucleotides: TGTGCCAGTAGTGGGGGACAGGTCGACGAGCAGTACTTC. Its protein is CASSGGQVDEQYF.

The chain combines TRBV5-1 with TRBJ2-2; a weak D match, TRBD2 (5 bases). Deletions cut 4 bases from V and 1 base from J, with 8 bases between. The CDR3 is 14 residues long. The germline gives CDR1 SGHRS, CDR2 YFSETQ. CDR3 protein: CASSAGENTGELFF. The CDR3 DNA follows: TGCGCCAGCAGCGCCGGGGAGAACACCGGGGAGCTGTTTTTT.

CDR3: CASSLVSRREVLFYEQYF. The CDR3 nucleotides read TGTGCCAGCAGCTTAGTATCTCGGCGGGAGGTACTTTTCTACGAGCAGTACTTC. The genes are TRBV11-2 and TRBJ2-7, with 8 bases lining up with TRBD2. The CDR3 loop spans 18 amino acids. Trimming cost V 1 base and J 3 bases; bases outside gene matches: 14. Germline V gene data show CDR1 as SGHAT and CDR2 as FQNNGV.

The chain has TRBV27 and TRBJ1-5, with a tentative D call TRBD1 (5 bases). The germline V gene encodes CDR1 MNHEY and CDR2 SMNVEV (reference sequence). Between the trimmed V and J ends, which lost 3 bases and 4 bases, there was a span of 10 bases. The CDR3 covers 14 residues. Here the CDR3 DNA reads TGTGCCAGCAGTTTCCTTGACAGTAATCAGCCCCAGCATTTT. Its protein product is CASSFLDSNQPQHF.

The CDR3 region is CASSASTGALYEQYF. The DNA for the CDR3 is TGTGCCAGCAGTGCCTCTACAGGGGCATTGTACGAGCAGTACTTC. V gene TRBV6-1 combines with J gene TRBJ2-7; 7 bases line up with TRBD1. Germline CDR1 is MNHNS and CDR2 is SASEGT. With V trimmed by 4 bases and J by 4 bases, 10 bases remained unmatched. The length of the CDR3 is 15 residues.

The CDR3 nucleotides read TGTGCCAGCAGCGCCGGAGGCACCGGGGAGCTGTTTTTT. This encodes CASSAGGTGELFF. This chain links TRBV7-9 with TRBJ2-2, with TRBD2 as a possible D gene (5 bases). From germline, CDR1 is SEHNR and CDR2 FQNEAQ (reference sequence). V gave up 5 bases and J gave up 4 bases, with 8 bases separating them. This CDR3 spans 13 amino acids.

The CDR3 nucleotides are TGCAGCGTACGGACTAGCGGGTATTACGAGCAGTACTTC. Translating gives CSVRTSGYYEQYF. The J gene is TRBJ2-7, the V gene TRBV29-1, with TRBD2 matching 11 bases. The CDR3 is 13 amino acids. The germline CDR1 and CDR2 sequences are SQVTM and ANQGSEA. V shed 6 bases, J shed 4 bases, and the junction held 5 bases outside the gene matches.

The chain couples TRBV27 to TRBJ1-5; maybe TRBD1 (5 bases). The CDR3 extends over 14 amino acids. Germline CDR1 reads MNHEY; CDR2 reads SMNVEV (reference sequence). Trimming cost V 11 bases and J 7 bases, with 21 bases left between them. CDR3 DNA sequence: TGTGCCGCCTCGGGCTCCGGGAGGGGACAGCCCCAGCATTTT. Translated: CAASGSGRGQPQHF.

This chain uses TRBV29-1 with TRBJ1-2; tentative D call: TRBD1 (5 bases). Germline lookup yields CDR1 SQVTM and CDR2 ANQGSEA. V dropped 7 bases and J dropped 1 base, with 7 bases sitting between them. This CDR3 is built from 11 residues. DNA for the CDR3: TGCAGCGCTGACAGTAACTATGGCTACACCTTC. It codes for CSADSNYGYTF.